Here is one T cell receptor (beta chain) with its context. This clonotype was observed many times. The antigen this receptor binds is unknown. The sample holds no much larger clone one base away, and base qualities are not on file. Reads for this sample came from an Illumina Genome Analyzer IIx. TCRdb's own reprocessing of the public reads used fastp at Q25 and MiXCR and kept productive beta chains. When rows share a CDR3 protein, they turn into one entry using the most common DNA and genes. This sample comprises around 54,000 distinct CDR3 sequences, 6% to 8% of them detected only once. The ten largest clonotypes hold about 16% of the sample. V is cut by 8 bases and J by 3 bases, and the space between the germline ends is 8 bases. CDR1 and CDR2, per the germline V gene, are MDHEN and SYDVKM. The cysteine opens and the phenylalanine closes a CDR3 of 13 amino acids. Kept here is only the CDR3 DNA, which spans 39 bases and is read in frame from base 1.

These data come from a study of patients with pleural tuberculosis (dated by TCRdb to the mid-2010s). The sequence was obtained from a human donor with pleural tuberculosis. The chain joins TRBV28 to TRBJ2-6; no D segment can be confidently identified. The CDR3 reads as follows: CASRQSGANVLTF. The nucleotides are TGTGCCAGCCGGCAGAGTGGGGCCAACGTCCTGACTTTC.